This entry describes one T cell receptor (beta chain). As to treatment: randomized to nivolumab then ipilimumab (arm A) or the reverse (arm B). From thawed PBMCs, live CD3+CD8+ cells negative for CD19 and CD56 were sorted. The record originates from a study of sequential checkpoint blockade in melanoma. As for the study in general: Each arm's sequence ended with maintenance nivolumab.

Using immunoSEQ multiplex PCR, the repertoire was profiled, and TCRdb retains in-frame clones only, with some absent. The table includes roughly 1,700 clones, over 70% detected once. This CDR3 contains 16 residues. Looked up from germline, CDR1 is MNHEY and CDR2 is SVGAGI. Germline trimming cut 2 bases from V and 5 bases from J; bases unmatched to any gene: 10. The source is a human donor with melanoma. The V and J genes are TRBV6-5 and TRBJ2-7; 9 bases align to TRBD2. This specimen was CD8+ T cells sorted from blood (inferred from file names), taken from a patient given nivolumab and ipilimumab in sequence. CDR3: CASSYPPPLAGNEQYF. DNA of the CDR3: TGTGCCAGCAGTTACCCCCCCCCGCTAGCGGGGAACGAGCAGTACTTC.